Only a few counts were recorded for the clone carrying this T cell receptor beta chain. The sample belongs to a study of T-cell reconstitution after alpha-beta-depleted transplantation in children. V dropped 5 bases and J dropped 8 bases, with 12 bases sitting between them. Germline lookup yields CDR1 SEHNR and CDR2 FQNEAQ (reference sequence). The CDR3 is 12 amino acids. The TCRbeta library incorporated unique molecular identifiers. A single record per CDR3 protein comes from TCRdb applying MiXCR to the PCR reads. Here the sample spans around 410,000 distinct CDR3 sequences, about a tenth being singletons.

The chain is built from TRBV7-9 and TRBJ1-2; D may be TRBD1 (6 bases). This receptor was identified in a human donor who donated a stem cell graft to a child with acute myeloid leukemia. Sequenced material: PBMCs from the stem cell graft donor, taken from the stem cell graft. The CDR3 spells CASSGGQAGYTF. CDR3 DNA sequence: TGTGCCAGCAGCGGGGGACAAGCAGGCTACACCTTC.